Listed below are T cell receptor beta chains from one sample, sequenced in a study of T cells in Graves' hyperthyroidism and ophthalmopathy. One entry per CDR3 protein results from TCRdb running MiXCR on the multiplex PCR reads. The sample holds about 610,000 distinct CDR3 sequences; about a sixth are singletons and the top ten take around 3.5%. The sample taken for sequencing was blood. The receptors were sampled from a woman aged 40 to 50 with Graves' ophthalmopathy. Each CDR3 is given with its conserved first and last residue. A D gene is named only where the DNA matches it firmly. Expanded clones are given a class, and other clones once, few, many or no size at all.

abundance: -
d_gene: TRBD1
j_gene: TRBJ1-3
v_gene: TRBV12-3/TRBV12-4
CDR3aa: CASSPRDRGGNTIYF
CDR3nt: TGTGCCAGCAGTCCAAGGGACAGGGGTGGAAACACCATATATTTT

abundance: -
d_gene: -
j_gene: TRBJ1-1
v_gene: TRBV7-2
CDR3aa: CASTLSAGNTEAFF
CDR3nt: TGTGCCAGCACCCTTTCAGCGGGGAACACTGAAGCTTTCTTT

abundance: many
d_gene: TRBD2
j_gene: TRBJ2-2
v_gene: TRBV2
CDR3aa: CASSDRGDWTGELFF
CDR3nt: TGTGCCAGCAGTGATCGGGGGGACTGGACCGGGGAGCTGTTTTTT

abundance: many
d_gene: -
j_gene: TRBJ2-1
v_gene: TRBV7-9
CDR3aa: CASSSPRLSSYNEQFF
CDR3nt: TGTGCCAGCAGCTCCCCCCGTTTGAGCTCCTACAATGAGCAGTTCTTC

abundance: few
d_gene: TRBD2
j_gene: TRBJ2-1
v_gene: TRBV6-2/TRBV6-3
CDR3aa: CASRSGGVYNEQFF
CDR3nt: TGTGCCAGCAGGAGCGGGGGGGTATACAATGAGCAGTTCTTC

abundance: few
d_gene: -
j_gene: TRBJ1-2
v_gene: TRBV29-1
CDR3aa: CSVDSLNYGYTF
CDR3nt: TGCAGCGTTGACAGTCTTAACTATGGCTACACCTTC

abundance: -
d_gene: TRBD2
j_gene: TRBJ2-2
v_gene: TRBV6-6
CDR3aa: CASSYGSPSGGAVTGELFF
CDR3nt: TGTGCCAGCAGTTACGGTTCCCCTAGCGGGGGGGCCGTTACCGGGGAGCTGTTTTTT

abundance: few
d_gene: -
j_gene: TRBJ1-1
v_gene: TRBV7-9
CDR3aa: CASSYRKDEAFF
CDR3nt: TGTGCCAGCAGCTACCGGAAGGATGAAGCTTTCTTT

abundance: many
d_gene: -
j_gene: TRBJ2-5
v_gene: TRBV5-1
CDR3aa: CASSLVPRGEETQYF
CDR3nt: TGCGCCAGCAGCTTGGTTCCCAGAGGGGAAGAGACCCAGTACTTC

abundance: many
d_gene: TRBD2
j_gene: TRBJ2-1
v_gene: TRBV5-1
CDR3aa: CASQTRSGSSYNEQFF
CDR3nt: TGCGCCAGCCAGACCCGTAGCGGGAGCTCCTACAATGAGCAGTTCTTC

abundance: -
d_gene: -
j_gene: TRBJ2-2
v_gene: TRBV29-1
CDR3aa: CSVEDAQNTGELFF
CDR3nt: TGCAGCGTTGAAGACGCGCAGAACACCGGGGAGCTGTTTTTT

abundance: few
d_gene: TRBD1
j_gene: TRBJ2-3
v_gene: TRBV19
CDR3aa: CASSGQVAQNTQYF
CDR3nt: TGTGCCAGCTCGGGACAGGTAGCACAGAATACGCAGTATTTT

abundance: many
d_gene: -
j_gene: TRBJ1-1
v_gene: TRBV30
CDR3aa: CAWTGHLNTEAFF
CDR3nt: TGTGCCTGGACGGGACACCTGAACACTGAAGCTTTCTTT

abundance: many
d_gene: -
j_gene: TRBJ1-5
v_gene: TRBV11-2
CDR3aa: CASSSHSNQPQHF
CDR3nt: TGTGCCAGCAGCTCTCATAGCAATCAGCCCCAGCATTTT

abundance: many
d_gene: -
j_gene: TRBJ1-1
v_gene: TRBV11-2
CDR3aa: CASSFTGDEAFF
CDR3nt: TGTGCCAGCAGCTTCACCGGGGATGAAGCTTTCTTT

abundance: -
d_gene: -
j_gene: TRBJ1-2
v_gene: TRBV28
CDR3aa: CASRPTGTQANYGYTF
CDR3nt: TGTGCCAGCAGACCGACCGGGACGCAGGCTAACTATGGCTACACCTTC